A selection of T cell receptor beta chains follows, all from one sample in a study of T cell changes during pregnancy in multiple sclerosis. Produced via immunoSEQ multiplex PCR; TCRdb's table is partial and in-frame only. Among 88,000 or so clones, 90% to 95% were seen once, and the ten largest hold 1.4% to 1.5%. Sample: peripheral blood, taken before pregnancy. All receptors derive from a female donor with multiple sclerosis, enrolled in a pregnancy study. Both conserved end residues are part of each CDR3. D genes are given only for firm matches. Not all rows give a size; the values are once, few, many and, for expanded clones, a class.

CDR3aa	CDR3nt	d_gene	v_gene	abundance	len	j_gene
CASSRRVGTDTQYF	TGTGCCAGTAGTAGGCGGGTAGGCACAGATACGCAGTATTTT	NA	TRBV19	NA	14	TRBJ2-3
CASSFGTSGPTDTQYF	TGTGCCAGCAGCTTCGGGACTAGCGGACCCACAGATACGCAGTATTTT	TRBD2	TRBV9	NA	16	TRBJ2-3
CASSQGLAYNEQFF	TGCGCCAGCAGCCAAGGACTAGCCTACAATGAGCAGTTCTTC	TRBD2	TRBV5-1	NA	14	TRBJ2-1
CASSRLAGVQETQYF	TGTGCCAGCAGTCGCCTAGCGGGGGTACAAGAGACCCAGTACTTC	TRBD2	TRBV6-5	NA	15	TRBJ2-5
CASSYKGAEAFF	TGTGCCAGCAGTTACAAAGGGGCTGAAGCTTTCTTT	NA	TRBV6-6	NA	12	TRBJ1-1
CASSQDPGTGGEKLFF	TGCGCCAGCAGCCAAGATCCCGGGACAGGCGGAGAAAAACTGTTTTTT	TRBD1	TRBV4-1	NA	16	TRBJ1-4
CASSSAGPFYDTQYF	TGTGCCAGCAGTTCCGCGGGGCCCTTCTATGATACGCAGTATTTT	NA	TRBV28	NA	15	TRBJ2-3
CASSTGQINEKLFF	TGTGCCAGCAGTACGGGACAGATTAATGAAAAACTGTTTTTT	TRBD1	TRBV2	NA	14	TRBJ1-4
CASSVTSGATDTQYF	TGTGCCAGCAGTGTAACTAGCGGGGCCACAGATACGCAGTATTTT	TRBD2	TRBV6-1	NA	15	TRBJ2-3
CASSPATGSNQPQHF	TGTGCCAGTAGTCCGGCCACGGGGAGCAATCAGCCCCAGCATTTT	NA	TRBV19	once	15	TRBJ1-5
CASSDGASGGANTGELFF	TGTGCCAGCAGTGACGGGGCTAGCGGGGGCGCGAACACCGGGGAGCTGTTTTTT	TRBD2	TRBV6-4	NA	18	TRBJ2-2
CASSAPSGGRNEQFF	TGCGCCAGCAGCGCCCCTAGCGGGGGGAGGAATGAGCAGTTCTTC	TRBD2	TRBV5-1	NA	15	TRBJ2-1
CASSLTGLSYEQYF	TGTGCCAGCAGTTTGACAGGGCTCTCCTACGAGCAGTACTTC	TRBD1	TRBV27	NA	14	TRBJ2-7
CASRPGGSNQPQHF	TGTGCCAGCCGACCGGGAGGGAGCAATCAGCCCCAGCATTTT	NA	TRBV18	NA	14	TRBJ1-5
CASSTSGGPLLVDTQYF	TGCGCCAGCAGTACTAGCGGGGGTCCCCTCTTGGTGGATACGCAGTATTTT	TRBD2	TRBV10-1	NA	17	TRBJ2-3
CASSRIGGQGIDQPQHF	TGTGCCAGCAGCCGGATAGGGGGACAGGGGATCGATCAGCCCCAGCATTTT	TRBD1	TRBV4-2	once	17	TRBJ1-5
CASSRVQGKTEAFF	TGTGCCAGCAGTCGGGTCCAGGGCAAGACTGAAGCTTTCTTT	NA	TRBV2	few	14	TRBJ1-1
CASSEGARGSRPQHF	TGTGCCAGCAGTGAAGGCGCGAGGGGGTCCCGGCCCCAGCATTTT	NA	TRBV2	NA	15	TRBJ1-5
CASSHSGTGDGYTF	TGCGCCAGCAGCCACTCCGGGACAGGGGACGGCTACACCTTC	TRBD1	TRBV4-1	NA	14	TRBJ1-2
CATRPKYPDSQMVTF	TGTGCCACCAGGCCCAAATACCCCGACAGTCAGATGGTCACCTTC	NA	TRBV2	NA	15	TRBJ1-2
CAISDYREGNHNSPLHF	TGTGCCATCAGTGACTACAGGGAGGGGAACCATAATTCACCCCTCCACTTT	NA	TRBV10-3	NA	17	TRBJ1-6
CASSLATGNTEAFF	TGTGCCAGCAGCCTGGCCACAGGGAACACTGAAGCTTTCTTT	NA	TRBV13	NA	14	TRBJ1-1
CASSVVGQGAGTGELFF	TGTGCCAGCAGCGTAGTAGGTCAGGGGGCTGGCACCGGGGAGCTGTTTTTT	TRBD1	TRBV9	NA	17	TRBJ2-2
CASSLGWGRGETQYF	TGTGCCAGCAGCTTAGGCTGGGGCCGGGGGGAGACCCAGTACTTC	NA	TRBV7-6	NA	15	TRBJ2-5
CASSSGTSLAKNIQYF	TGTGCCAGCAGCAGCGGGACATCTCTAGCCAAAAACATTCAGTACTTC	NA	TRBV5-4	NA	16	TRBJ2-4
CASSWGQGKDTGELFF	TGTGCCAGCAGTTGGGGACAGGGGAAGGACACCGGGGAGCTGTTTTTT	TRBD1	TRBV6-9	NA	16	TRBJ2-2
CATQGAGAPQPQHF	TGTGCCACCCAGGGCGCGGGGGCCCCTCAGCCCCAGCATTTT	NA	TRBV15	NA	14	TRBJ1-5
CASSWTGASNQPQHF	TGCGCCAGCAGCTGGACAGGGGCGAGCAATCAGCCCCAGCATTTT	TRBD1	TRBV10-2	NA	15	TRBJ1-5
CASSPVGGGTYNEQFF	TGTGCCAGCAGCCCAGTGGGCGGGGGAACCTACAATGAGCAGTTCTTC	TRBD2	TRBV7-2	NA	16	TRBJ2-1
CSVPGVVTEAFF	TGCAGCGTCCCAGGGGTAGTAACTGAAGCTTTCTTT	NA	TRBV29-1	few	12	TRBJ1-1
CASSQVFDRVVTGELFF	TGTGCCAGCAGCCAAGTTTTCGACCGGGTGGTCACCGGGGAGCTGTTTTTT	NA	TRBV14	once	17	TRBJ2-2
CAWSVRGRGNNYGYTF	TGTGCCTGGAGTGTTCGGGGCAGGGGGAATAACTATGGCTACACCTTC	TRBD1	TRBV30	NA	16	TRBJ1-2
CASSPGQGQSPLHF	TGTGCCAGCTCACCAGGACAGGGACAATCACCCCTCCACTTT	TRBD1	TRBV18	few	14	TRBJ1-6
CASRVTSGGLETQYF	TGTGCCAGTCGGGTGACTAGCGGGGGGTTAGAGACCCAGTACTTC	TRBD2	TRBV25-1	NA	15	TRBJ2-5
CASSEAFRSGGNEQFF	TGTGCCAGCAGTGAAGCGTTTCGGAGCGGGGGCAATGAGCAGTTCTTC	TRBD2	TRBV6-1	NA	16	TRBJ2-1
CASSLARGQGTNYGYTF	TGTGCCAGCAGCTTAGCGAGGGGACAGGGGACTAACTATGGCTACACCTTC	TRBD1	TRBV7-2	NA	17	TRBJ1-2
CATSRTPNFAGQPESDYGYTF	TGTGCCACCAGCAGAACGCCGAATTTTGCGGGACAGCCTGAATCTGACTATGGCTACACCTTC	TRBD1	TRBV15	NA	21	TRBJ1-2
CASSTAAGGPIEQFF	TGTGCCAGCAGCACCGCAGCGGGGGGGCCCATTGAGCAGTTCTTC	TRBD2	TRBV7-2	NA	15	TRBJ2-1
CASSLATLAGISQETQYF	TGCGCCAGCAGCTTGGCGACGCTAGCGGGAATTAGCCAAGAGACCCAGTACTTC	TRBD2	TRBV5-1	NA	18	TRBJ2-5
CASSLDTRFYGYTF	TGTGCCAGCAGCTTGGATACCCGGTTCTATGGCTACACCTTC	NA	TRBV5-8	once	14	TRBJ1-2
CASSPGTSGYEQYF	TGTGCCAGTAGCCCCGGGACTAGCGGCTACGAGCAGTACTTC	TRBD2	TRBV19	NA	14	TRBJ2-7
CASSQDPSGLANTGELFF	TGTGCCAGCAGCCAAGATCCGTCCGGTCTAGCGAACACCGGGGAGCTGTTTTTT	NA	TRBV4-2	NA	18	TRBJ2-2
CASRFSNEQYF	TGTGCCAGCAGATTTTCTAACGAGCAGTACTTC	NA	TRBV6-5	NA	11	TRBJ2-7
CASSVGSRGDQPQHF	TGTGCCAGCAGCGTCGGGAGTAGGGGTGATCAGCCCCAGCATTTT	NA	TRBV9	NA	15	TRBJ1-5
CASSLGDGYTF	TGTGCCAGCAGTTTAGGGGATGGCTACACCTTC	NA	TRBV6-5	NA	11	TRBJ1-2
CANSYGDSLPSETQYF	TGCGCCAATTCATACGGGGATAGCCTTCCGTCGGAGACCCAGTACTTC	NA	TRBV5-1	NA	16	TRBJ2-5
CASSLPGLLETQYF	TGTGCCAGCAGCTTACCAGGGTTGCTGGAGACCCAGTACTTC	NA	TRBV11-1	once	14	TRBJ2-5
CASSWDTSSGNTIYF	TGCGCCAGCAGCTGGGACACCAGCTCTGGAAACACCATATATTTT	NA	TRBV5-1	NA	15	TRBJ1-3
CASSYSEGAEGYTF	TGTGCCAGCAGTTACTCTGAAGGGGCGGAGGGCTACACCTTC	NA	TRBV6-5	NA	14	TRBJ1-2
CASSSTRITGARGNQPQHF	TGTGCCAGCAGCTCCACCCGTATAACAGGGGCTAGGGGCAATCAGCCCCAGCATTTT	TRBD1	TRBV7-9	NA	19	TRBJ1-5
CASSIVGQGARQPQHF	TGTGCCAGTAGTATAGTGGGACAGGGGGCCAGGCAGCCCCAGCATTTT	TRBD1	TRBV19	NA	16	TRBJ1-5
CASSLESGGALDTQYF	TGTGCCAGCAGCTTAGAAAGCGGGGGGGCCTTAGATACGCAGTATTTT	TRBD2	TRBV11-3	NA	16	TRBJ2-3
CASSYPGQGYEQYF	TGTGCCAGCAGTTACCCGGGACAGGGCTACGAGCAGTACTTC	TRBD1	TRBV6-6	NA	14	TRBJ2-7
CASRELAGGKETQYF	TGTGCCAGCAGAGAACTAGCGGGGGGCAAAGAGACCCAGTACTTC	TRBD2	TRBV27	NA	15	TRBJ2-5